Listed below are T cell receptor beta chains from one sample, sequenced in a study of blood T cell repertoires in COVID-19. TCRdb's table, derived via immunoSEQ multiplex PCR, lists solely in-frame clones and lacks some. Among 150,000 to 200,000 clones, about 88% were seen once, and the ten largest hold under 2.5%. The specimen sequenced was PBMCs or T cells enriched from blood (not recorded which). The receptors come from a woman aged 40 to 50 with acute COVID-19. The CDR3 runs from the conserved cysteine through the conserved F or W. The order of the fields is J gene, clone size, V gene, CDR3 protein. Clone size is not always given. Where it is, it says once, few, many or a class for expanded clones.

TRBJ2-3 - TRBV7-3 CASSLSLAGNTDTQYF
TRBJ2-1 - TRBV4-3 CASSQLVGGSYNEQFF
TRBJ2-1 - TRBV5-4 CASSLQSGSSYNEQFF
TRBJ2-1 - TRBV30 CAWSTGGLSSYNEQFF
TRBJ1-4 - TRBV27 CASMSRTATNEKLFF
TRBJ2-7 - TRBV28 CASIQPRGSYEQYF
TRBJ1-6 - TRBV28 CASSLFRRSSYNSPLHF
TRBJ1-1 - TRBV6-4 CASSDVGRGKVSTEAFF
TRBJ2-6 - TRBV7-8 CASSLGGGSGANVLTF
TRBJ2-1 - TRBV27 CASSVTSGSVNEQFF
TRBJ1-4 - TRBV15 CATSRADEKLFF
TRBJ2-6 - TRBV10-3 CAISEGGTGGTSGANVLTF
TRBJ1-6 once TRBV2 CASSFDSLYGTLHF
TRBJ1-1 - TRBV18 CASSPRDRWAFF
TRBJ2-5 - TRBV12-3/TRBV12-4 CASSFDSEETQYF
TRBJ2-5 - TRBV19 CASSIQTGGGLETQYF
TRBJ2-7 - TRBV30 CAWSARSMSYEQYF
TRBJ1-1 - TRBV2 CASSDDRRSTEAFF
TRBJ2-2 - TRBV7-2 CASSYYPTLEGGELFF
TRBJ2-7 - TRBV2 CASFPGGILSYEQYF
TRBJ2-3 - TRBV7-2 CASSLSGMGSDTQYF
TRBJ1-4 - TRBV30 CAWRGRSNEKLFF
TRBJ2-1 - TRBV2 CASSGSKRGGGGQFF
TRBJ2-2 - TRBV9 CASSVAAGGNTGELFF
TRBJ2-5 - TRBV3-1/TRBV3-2 CASSRDYFNQETQYF
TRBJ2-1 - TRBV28 CASSITGLAGLLSGSYNEQFF
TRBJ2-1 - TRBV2 CASRLRDSSYNEQFF
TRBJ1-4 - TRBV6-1 CASSDWTARNEKLFF
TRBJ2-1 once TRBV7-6 CASSLEVSLYGGEQFF
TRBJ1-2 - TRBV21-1 CASSKVVTGQGGGYTF
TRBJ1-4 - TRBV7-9 CALEGLQGATNEKLFF
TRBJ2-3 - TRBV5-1 CASSLWTMDTQYF
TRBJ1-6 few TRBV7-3 CASSLTTGYNSPLHF
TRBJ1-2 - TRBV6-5 CASRKTGNNYGYTF
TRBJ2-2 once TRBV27 CATPHGSRGAGELFF
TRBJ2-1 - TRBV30 CAWTLGGAYNEQFF
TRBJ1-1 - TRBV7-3 CASSSPQGNTEAFF